The T cell receptor (beta chain) under discussion was sequenced for a study of T cell responses to AZD1222 COVID-19 vaccine. TCRdb's table, derived via immunoSEQ multiplex PCR, lists solely in-frame clones and lacks some. This sample has 200,000 or so clones, with about 93% found just once. CDR3 length: 12 amino acids. Trimming cost V 0 bases and J 8 bases, with 4 bases left between them. The germline gives CDR1 MNHEY, CDR2 SVGEGT. The sequenced sample was peripheral blood, obtained 28 days after the second AZD1222 dose. V gene TRBV6-2 or TRBV6-3 combines with J gene TRBJ1-4; D unclear. The sequence came from an adult who received the AZD1222 COVID-19 vaccine. CDR3 sequence: CASSYSAEKLFF. Written as DNA, the CDR3 is TGTGCCAGCAGTTACTCAGCCGAAAAACTGTTTTTT.